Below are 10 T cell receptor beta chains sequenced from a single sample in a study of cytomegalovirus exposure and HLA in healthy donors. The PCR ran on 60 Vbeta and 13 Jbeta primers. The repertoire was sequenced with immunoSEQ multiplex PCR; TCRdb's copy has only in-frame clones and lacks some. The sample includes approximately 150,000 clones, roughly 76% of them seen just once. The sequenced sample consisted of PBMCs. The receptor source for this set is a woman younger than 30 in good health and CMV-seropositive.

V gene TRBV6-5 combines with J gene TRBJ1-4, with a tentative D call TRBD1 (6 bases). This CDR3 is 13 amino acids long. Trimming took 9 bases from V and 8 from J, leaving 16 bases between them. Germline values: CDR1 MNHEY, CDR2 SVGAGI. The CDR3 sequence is CARNRADKEKLFF. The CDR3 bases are TGTGCCAGAAACAGGGCGGATAAGGAAAAACTGTTTTTT.

CDR3 sequence reads: CASSLGGPNTEAFF. In DNA, the CDR3 is TGTGCCAGCAGCTTGGGGGGACCGAACACTGAAGCTTTCTTT. The chain uses TRBV7-2 and TRBJ1-1; D may be TRBD1 (5 bases). The CDR3 has 14 amino acids. V lost 3 bases, J lost 1 base, and 9 bases lay in between. Per germline, CDR1 SGHTA and CDR2 FQGNSA.

This chain's CDR3 is CASSYNDRGEQYF. DNA of the CDR3: TGTGCCAGCAGCTATAACGACCGCGGTGAGCAGTACTTC. The chain joins TRBV7-9 to TRBJ2-5, with no clear D. V dropped 4 bases and J dropped 11 bases, with 17 bases sitting between them. The CDR3 sequence is 13 residues long. Germline V lookup: CDR1 SEHNR, CDR2 FQNEAQ (reference sequence).

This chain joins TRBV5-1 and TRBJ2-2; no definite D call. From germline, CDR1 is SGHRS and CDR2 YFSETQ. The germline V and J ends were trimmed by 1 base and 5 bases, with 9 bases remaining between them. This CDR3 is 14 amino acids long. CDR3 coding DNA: TGCGCCAGCAGCTTGTGGTTCGGTACCGGGGAGCTGTTTTTT. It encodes CASSLWFGTGELFF.

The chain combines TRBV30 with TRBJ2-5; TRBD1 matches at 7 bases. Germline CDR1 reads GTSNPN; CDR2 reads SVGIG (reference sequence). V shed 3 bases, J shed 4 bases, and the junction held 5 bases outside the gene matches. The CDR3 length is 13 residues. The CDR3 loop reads CAWREGGGETQYF. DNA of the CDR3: TGTGCCTGGAGGGAAGGGGGCGGAGAGACCCAGTACTTC.

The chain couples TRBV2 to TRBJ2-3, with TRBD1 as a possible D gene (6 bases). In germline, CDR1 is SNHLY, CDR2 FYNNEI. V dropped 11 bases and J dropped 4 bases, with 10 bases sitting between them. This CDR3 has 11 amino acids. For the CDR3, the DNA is TGTGCCCGCCGGACAGCAGATACGCAGTATTTT. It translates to CARRTADTQYF.

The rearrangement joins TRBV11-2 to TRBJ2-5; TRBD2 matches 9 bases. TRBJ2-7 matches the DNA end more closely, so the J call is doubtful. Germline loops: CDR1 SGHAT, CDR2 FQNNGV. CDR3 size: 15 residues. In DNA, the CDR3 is TGTGCCAGCAGCTTACAGCGGGGGGTATCCTACGAGCAGTACTTC. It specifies CASSLQRGVSYEQYF.

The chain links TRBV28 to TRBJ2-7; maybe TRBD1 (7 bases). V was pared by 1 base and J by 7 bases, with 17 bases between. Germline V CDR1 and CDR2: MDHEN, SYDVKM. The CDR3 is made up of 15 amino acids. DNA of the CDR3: TGTGCCAGCAGTTTATTGGCGGAGGGGGCGGTTGAGCAGTACTTC. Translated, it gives CASSLLAEGAVEQYF.

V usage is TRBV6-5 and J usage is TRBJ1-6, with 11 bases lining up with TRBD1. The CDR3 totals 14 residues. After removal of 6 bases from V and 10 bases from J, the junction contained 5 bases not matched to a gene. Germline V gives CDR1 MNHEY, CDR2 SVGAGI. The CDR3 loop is CASSYGTGGSPLHF. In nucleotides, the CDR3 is TGTGCCAGCAGCTACGGGACAGGGGGATCACCCCTCCACTTT.

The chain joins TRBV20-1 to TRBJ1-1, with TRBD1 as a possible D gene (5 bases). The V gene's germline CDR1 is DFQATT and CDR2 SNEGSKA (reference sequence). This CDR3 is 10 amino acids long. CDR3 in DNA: TGCATGGGGCCGTACACTGAAGCTTTCTTT. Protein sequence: CMGPYTEAFF.